This T cell receptor (beta chain) was recovered during a study of blood T cells in healthy people across ages. Findings of the study overall: With unsorted PBMCs, a conclusive comparison of naive versus antigen-experienced cells was not possible. Researchers report that TCR beta diversity correlated strongly with naive T cell percentage.

Per sample, a minimum of 6 million PBMCs were isolated. Germline CDR1 ENHRY, CDR2 SYGVKD. CDR3 length: 11 amino acids. Trimming removed 10 bases at V and 4 bases at J, with 11 bases between. Comments on this clonotype: Its antigen is still unknown.

Primers used in a second PCR of about 6 to 11 cycles were a sample-barcoded 5' primer and a J-beta primer mix. With 12 random nucleotides, a template-switch adaptor tagged each individual cDNA molecule. TCRdb called the 5' RACE reads again in MiXCR, with one record for every CDR3 protein. The sample records about 780,000 distinct CDR3 sequences, about half being singletons. This TCR came from a man at least 80 years old in good health. The gene calls are TRBV10-3 and TRBJ2-7; TRBD1 is a possible D gene (5 bases). Sequencing input: blood. In DNA form, the CDR3 reads TGTGCCACGCTCCAGGGTTACGAGCAGTACTTC. Protein product: CATLQGYEQYF.